Reported below is one T cell receptor beta chain. Antigen: not known. The sequenced template was cDNA made from the entire isolated RNA. Approximately 3.4 million reads, on average, came from each naive, central memory and regulatory T cell sample. Libraries were prepared by immunoSEQ multiplex PCR; TCRdb keeps only in-frame clonotypes and omits some of them. The data contain 60,000 or so clones, roughly 52% of them singletons. V was trimmed by 4 bases and J by 7 bases, leaving 13 bases between them. This CDR3 has 14 residues. Germline V gives CDR1 WNHNN, CDR2 SYGVQD (reference sequence). These data are taken from a study of beta chain features in type 1 diabetes. The overall study: Patients shared similar age, gender and cell yields with healthy donors. Study findings and constraints: Type 1 diabetes patients showed a moderate but significant shortening of TCRB CDR3s in all four CD4+ subsets. For type 1 diabetes patients, VDJ junctions showed fewer insertions and more deletions. TCRB repertoires of naive, central memory and Treg cells appeared more similar among patients than among healthy donors.

The TCR sequence derives from a woman aged 40 to 50 with type 1 diabetes. The rearrangement joins TRBV10-1 to TRBJ2-2; the D gene is possibly TRBD1 (6 bases). Sequenced input: Tregs from blood. Here the CDR3 DNA reads TGCGCCAGCAGTGGTGCAGGGGTCTGCGGGGAGCTGTTTTTT. Translated, it gives CASSGAGVCGELFF.